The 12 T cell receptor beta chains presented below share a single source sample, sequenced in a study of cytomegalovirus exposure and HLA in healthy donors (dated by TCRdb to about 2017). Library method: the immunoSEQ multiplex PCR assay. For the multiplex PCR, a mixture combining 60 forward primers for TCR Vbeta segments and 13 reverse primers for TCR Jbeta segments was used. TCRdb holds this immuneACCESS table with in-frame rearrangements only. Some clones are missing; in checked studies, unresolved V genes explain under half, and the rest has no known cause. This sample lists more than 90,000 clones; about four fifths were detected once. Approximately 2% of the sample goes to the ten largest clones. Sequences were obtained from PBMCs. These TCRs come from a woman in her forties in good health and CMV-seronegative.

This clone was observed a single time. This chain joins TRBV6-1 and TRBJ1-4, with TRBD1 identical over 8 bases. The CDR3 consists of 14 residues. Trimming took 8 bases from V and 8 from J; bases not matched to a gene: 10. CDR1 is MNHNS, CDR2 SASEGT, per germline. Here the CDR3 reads CASGQTGVWEKLFF. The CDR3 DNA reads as TGTGCCAGCGGACAGACAGGGGTCTGGGAAAAACTGTTTTTT.

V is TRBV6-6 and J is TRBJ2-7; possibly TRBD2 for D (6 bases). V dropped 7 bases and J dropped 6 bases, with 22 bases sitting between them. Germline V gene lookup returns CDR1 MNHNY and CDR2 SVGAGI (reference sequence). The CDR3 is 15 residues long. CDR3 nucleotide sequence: TGTGCCAGCACTCAAGGGACTTCCAGACTGGGCGAGCAGTACTTC. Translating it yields CASTQGTSRLGEQYF.

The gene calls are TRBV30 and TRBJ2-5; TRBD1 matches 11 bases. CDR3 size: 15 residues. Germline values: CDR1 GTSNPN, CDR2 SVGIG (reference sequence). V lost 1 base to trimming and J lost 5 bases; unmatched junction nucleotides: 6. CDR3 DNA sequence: TGTGCCTGGAGTGCCTCCGGGACAGGGGGGGAGACCCAGTACTTC. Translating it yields CAWSASGTGGETQYF.

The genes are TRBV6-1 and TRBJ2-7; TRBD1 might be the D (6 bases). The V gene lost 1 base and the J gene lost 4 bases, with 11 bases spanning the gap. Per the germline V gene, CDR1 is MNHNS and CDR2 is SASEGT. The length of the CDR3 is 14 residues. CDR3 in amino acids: CASSEVGQGYEQYF. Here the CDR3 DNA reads TGTGCCAGCAGTGAAGTCGGGCAGGGGTACGAGCAGTACTTC.

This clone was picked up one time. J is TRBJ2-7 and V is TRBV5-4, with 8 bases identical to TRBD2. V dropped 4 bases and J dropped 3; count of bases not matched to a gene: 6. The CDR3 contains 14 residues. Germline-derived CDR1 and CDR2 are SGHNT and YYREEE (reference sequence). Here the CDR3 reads CASSAGSGDYEQYF. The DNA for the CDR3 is TGTGCCAGCAGCGCTGGTAGCGGGGACTACGAGCAGTACTTC. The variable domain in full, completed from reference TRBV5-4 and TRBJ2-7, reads ETGVTQSPTHLIKTRGQQVTLRCSSQSGHNTVSWYQQALGQGPQFIFQYYREEENGRGNFPPRFSGLQFPNYSSELNVNALELDDSALYLCASSAGSGDYEQYFGPGTRLTVT.

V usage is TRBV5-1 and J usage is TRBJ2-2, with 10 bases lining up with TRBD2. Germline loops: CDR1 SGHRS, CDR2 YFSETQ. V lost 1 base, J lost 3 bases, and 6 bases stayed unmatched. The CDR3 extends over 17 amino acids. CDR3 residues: CASSLTLAGVDTGELFF. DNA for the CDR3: TGCGCCAGCAGCTTGACGCTAGCGGGAGTGGACACCGGGGAGCTGTTTTTT.

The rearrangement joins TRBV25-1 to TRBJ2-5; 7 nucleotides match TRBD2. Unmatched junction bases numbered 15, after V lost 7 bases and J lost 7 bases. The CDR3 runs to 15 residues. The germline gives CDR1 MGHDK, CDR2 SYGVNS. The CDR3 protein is CASTSSGGAGGTQYF. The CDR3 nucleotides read TGTGCCAGCACTTCTAGCGGTGGGGCGGGCGGGACCCAGTACTTC.

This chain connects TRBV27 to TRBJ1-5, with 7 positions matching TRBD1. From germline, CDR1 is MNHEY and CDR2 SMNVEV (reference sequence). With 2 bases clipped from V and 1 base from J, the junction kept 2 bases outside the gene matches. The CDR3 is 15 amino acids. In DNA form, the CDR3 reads TGTGCCAGCAGTTTACAACAGGGGAGCAATCAGCCCCAGCATTTT. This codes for CASSLQQGSNQPQHF.

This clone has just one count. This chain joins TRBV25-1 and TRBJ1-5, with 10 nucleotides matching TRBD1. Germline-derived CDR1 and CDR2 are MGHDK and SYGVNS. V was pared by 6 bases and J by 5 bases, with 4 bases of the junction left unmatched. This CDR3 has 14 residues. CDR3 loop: CASSDRGLYQPQHF. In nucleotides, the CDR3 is TGTGCCAGCAGCGACAGGGGGCTGTATCAGCCCCAGCATTTT.

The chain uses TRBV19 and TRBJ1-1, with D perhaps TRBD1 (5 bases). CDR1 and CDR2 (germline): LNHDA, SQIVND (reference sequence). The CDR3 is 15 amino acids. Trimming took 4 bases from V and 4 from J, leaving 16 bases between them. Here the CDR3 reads CASSRGTIGGTEAFF. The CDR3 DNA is TGTGCCAGTAGTAGGGGGACTATCGGAGGCACTGAAGCTTTCTTT. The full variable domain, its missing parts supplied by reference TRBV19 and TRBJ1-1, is DGGITQSPKYLFRKEGQNVTLSCEQNLNHDAMYWYRQDPGQGLRLIYYSQIVNDFQKGDIAEGYSVSREKKESFPLTVTSAQKNPTAFYLCASSRGTIGGTEAFFGQGTRLTVV.

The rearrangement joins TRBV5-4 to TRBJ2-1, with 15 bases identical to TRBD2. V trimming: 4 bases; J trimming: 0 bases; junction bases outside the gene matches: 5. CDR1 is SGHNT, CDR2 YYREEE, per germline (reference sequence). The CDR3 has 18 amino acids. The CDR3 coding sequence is TGTGCCAGCAGCCCGGGACTAGCGGGGGGCTTCTCCTACAATGAGCAGTTCTTC. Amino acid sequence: CASSPGLAGGFSYNEQFF.

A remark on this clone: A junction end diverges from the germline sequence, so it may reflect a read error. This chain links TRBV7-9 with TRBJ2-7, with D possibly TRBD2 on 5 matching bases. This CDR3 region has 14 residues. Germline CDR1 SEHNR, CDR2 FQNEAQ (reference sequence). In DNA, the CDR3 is TGTTCCAGCAGCTTAGGCGGAGCGGCCTACGAGCAGTACTTC. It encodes CSSSLGGAAYEQYF.